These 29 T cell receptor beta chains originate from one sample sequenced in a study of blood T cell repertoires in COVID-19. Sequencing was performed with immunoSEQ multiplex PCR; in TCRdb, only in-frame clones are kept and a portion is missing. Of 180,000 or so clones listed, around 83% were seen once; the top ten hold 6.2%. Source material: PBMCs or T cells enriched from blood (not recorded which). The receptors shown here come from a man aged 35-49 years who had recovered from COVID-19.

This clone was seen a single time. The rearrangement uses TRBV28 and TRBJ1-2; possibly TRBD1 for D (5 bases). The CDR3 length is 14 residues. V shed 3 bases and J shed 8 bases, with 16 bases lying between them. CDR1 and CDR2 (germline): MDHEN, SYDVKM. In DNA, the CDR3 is TGTGCCAGCAGTTTCGGGGGATCAGTCGACGGCTACACCTTC. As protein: CASSFGGSVDGYTF.

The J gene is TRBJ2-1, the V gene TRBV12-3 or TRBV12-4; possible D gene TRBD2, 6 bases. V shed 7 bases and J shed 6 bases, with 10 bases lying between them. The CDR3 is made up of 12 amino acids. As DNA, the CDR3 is TGTGCCAGCACCCAAGCGGGCAATGAGCAGTTCTTC. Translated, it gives CASTQAGNEQFF.

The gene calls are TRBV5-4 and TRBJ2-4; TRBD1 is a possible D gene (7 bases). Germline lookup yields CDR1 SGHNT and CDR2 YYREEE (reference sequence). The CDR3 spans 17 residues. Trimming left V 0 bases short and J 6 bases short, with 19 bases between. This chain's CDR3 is CASSLGGAGGGRNIQYF. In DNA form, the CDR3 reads TGTGCCAGCAGCTTGGGGGGGGCAGGGGGAGGTAGAAACATTCAGTACTTC.

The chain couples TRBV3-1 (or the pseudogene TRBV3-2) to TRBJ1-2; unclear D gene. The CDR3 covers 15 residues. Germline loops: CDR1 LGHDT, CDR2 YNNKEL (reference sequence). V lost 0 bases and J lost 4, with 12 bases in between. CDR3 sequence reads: CASSQDRGGFYGYTF. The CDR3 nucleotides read TGTGCCAGCAGCCAAGATAGAGGCGGATTCTATGGCTACACCTTC.

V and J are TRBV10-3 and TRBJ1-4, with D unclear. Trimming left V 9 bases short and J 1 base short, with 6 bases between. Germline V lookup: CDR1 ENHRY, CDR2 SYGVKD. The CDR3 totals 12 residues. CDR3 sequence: CAIRGTNEKLFF. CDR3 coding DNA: TGTGCCATTCGGGGAACTAATGAAAAACTGTTTTTT.

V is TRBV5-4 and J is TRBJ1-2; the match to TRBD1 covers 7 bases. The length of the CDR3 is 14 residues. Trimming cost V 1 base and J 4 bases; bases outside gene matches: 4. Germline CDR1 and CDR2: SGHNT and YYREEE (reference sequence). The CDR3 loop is CASSLTGVRYGYTF. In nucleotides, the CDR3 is TGTGCCAGCAGCTTGACAGGGGTTCGCTATGGCTACACCTTC.

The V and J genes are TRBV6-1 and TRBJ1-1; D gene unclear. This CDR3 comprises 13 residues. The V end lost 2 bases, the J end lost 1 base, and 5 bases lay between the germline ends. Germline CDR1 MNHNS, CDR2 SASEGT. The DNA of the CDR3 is TGTGCCAGCAGTGAACGCGGGAACACTGAAGCTTTCTTT. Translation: CASSERGNTEAFF.

The CDR3 coding sequence is TGTGCCAGCAGCGCCGACAGGGGTTATGGCTACACCTTC. This translates into CASSADRGYGYTF. The chain recombines TRBV14 with TRBJ1-2; 8 positions agree with TRBD1. The trim removed 5 bases at V and 5 bases at J, leaving 4 bases unmatched. This CDR3 is 13 amino acids long. The germline gives CDR1 SGHDN, CDR2 FVKESK. The full variable domain, with the rest looked up from reference TRBV14 and TRBJ1-2, is EAGVTQFPSHSVIEKGQTVTLRCDPISGHDNLYWYRRVMGKEIKFLLHFVKESKQDESGMPNNRFLAERTGGTYSTLKVQPAELEDSGVYFCASSADRGYGYTFGSGTRLTVV.

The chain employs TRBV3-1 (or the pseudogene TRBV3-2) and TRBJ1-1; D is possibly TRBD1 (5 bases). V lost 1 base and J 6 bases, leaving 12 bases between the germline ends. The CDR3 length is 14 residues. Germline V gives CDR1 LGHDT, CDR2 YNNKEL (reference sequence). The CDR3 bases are TGTGCCAGCAGCCAAGCATGGTGGGACTCTGAAGCTTTCTTT. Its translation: CASSQAWWDSEAFF.

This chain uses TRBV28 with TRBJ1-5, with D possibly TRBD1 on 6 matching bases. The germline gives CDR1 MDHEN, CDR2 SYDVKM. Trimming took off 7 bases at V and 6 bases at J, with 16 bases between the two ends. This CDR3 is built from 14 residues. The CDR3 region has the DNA TGTGCCAGCATCCCCGGACAGTCCGGTCAGCCCCAGCATTTT. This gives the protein CASIPGQSGQPQHF.

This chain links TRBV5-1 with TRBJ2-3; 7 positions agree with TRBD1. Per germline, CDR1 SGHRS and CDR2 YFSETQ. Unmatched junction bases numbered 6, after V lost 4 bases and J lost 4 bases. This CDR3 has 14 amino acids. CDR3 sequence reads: CASSRRGMADTQYF. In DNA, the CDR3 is TGCGCCAGCAGCCGCAGGGGGATGGCAGATACGCAGTATTTT.

In nucleotides, the CDR3 is TGTGCCAGCAGCTTGGGACAGTCGAGCTCTGGAAACACCATATATTTT. This codes for CASSLGQSSSGNTIYF. The chain couples TRBV5-4 to TRBJ1-3; tentative D call: TRBD1 (5 bases). The V and J ends lost 0 bases and 0 bases respectively, with 10 bases between them. Germline V CDR1 and CDR2: SGHNT, YYREEE (reference sequence). This CDR3 is built from 16 residues.

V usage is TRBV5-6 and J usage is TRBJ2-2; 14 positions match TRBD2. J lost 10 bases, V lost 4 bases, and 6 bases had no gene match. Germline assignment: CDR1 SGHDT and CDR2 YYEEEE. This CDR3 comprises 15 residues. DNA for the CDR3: TGTGCCAGCAGCCCCGGACTAGCGGGAGGACTGGAGCTGTTTTTT. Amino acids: CASSPGLAGGLELFF.

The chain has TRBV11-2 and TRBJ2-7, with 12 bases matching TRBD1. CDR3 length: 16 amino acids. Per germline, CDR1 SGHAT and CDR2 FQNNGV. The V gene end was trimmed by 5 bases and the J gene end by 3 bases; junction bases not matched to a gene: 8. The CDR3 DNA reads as TGTGCCAGCAGCCAAACCGGGACAGGGGGCTTCTACGAGCAGTACTTC. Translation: CASSQTGTGGFYEQYF.

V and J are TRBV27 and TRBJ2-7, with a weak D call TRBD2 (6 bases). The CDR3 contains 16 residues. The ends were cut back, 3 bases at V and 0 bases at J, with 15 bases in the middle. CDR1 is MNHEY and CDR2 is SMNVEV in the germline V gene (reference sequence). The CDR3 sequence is CASSFKLLTSSYEQYF. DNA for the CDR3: TGTGCCAGCAGTTTCAAGTTACTGACTAGCTCCTACGAGCAGTACTTC.

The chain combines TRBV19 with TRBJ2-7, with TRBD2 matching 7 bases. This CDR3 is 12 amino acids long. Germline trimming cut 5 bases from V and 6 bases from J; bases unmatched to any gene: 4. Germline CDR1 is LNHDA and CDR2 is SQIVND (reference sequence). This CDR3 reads CASSRGDGEQYF. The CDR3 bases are TGTGCCAGTAGTCGGGGGGACGGCGAGCAGTACTTC.

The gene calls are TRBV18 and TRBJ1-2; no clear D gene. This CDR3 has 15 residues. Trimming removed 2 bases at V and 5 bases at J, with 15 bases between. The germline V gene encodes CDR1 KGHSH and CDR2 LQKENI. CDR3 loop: CASSPIMRSEYGYTF. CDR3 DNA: TGTGCCAGCTCACCAATAATGCGCAGCGAGTATGGCTACACCTTC.

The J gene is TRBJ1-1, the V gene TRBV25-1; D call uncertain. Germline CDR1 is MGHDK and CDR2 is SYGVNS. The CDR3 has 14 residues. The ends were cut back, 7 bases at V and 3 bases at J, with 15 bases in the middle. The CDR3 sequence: CASKSPGKDTEAFF. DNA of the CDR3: TGTGCCAGCAAGTCTCCGGGGAAGGACACTGAAGCTTTCTTT.

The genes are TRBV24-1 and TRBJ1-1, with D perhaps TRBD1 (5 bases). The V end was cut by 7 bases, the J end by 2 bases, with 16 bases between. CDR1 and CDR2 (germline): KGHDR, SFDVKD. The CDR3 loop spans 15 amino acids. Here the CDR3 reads CATSLGRGLNTEAFF. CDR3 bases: TGTGCCACCAGCCTGGGGAGGGGACTTAACACTGAAGCTTTCTTT.

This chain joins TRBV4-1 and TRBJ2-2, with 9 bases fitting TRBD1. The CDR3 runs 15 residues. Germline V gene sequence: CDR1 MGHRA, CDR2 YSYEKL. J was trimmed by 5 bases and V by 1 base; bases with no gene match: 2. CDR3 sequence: CASSQGGQGTGELFF. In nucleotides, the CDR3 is TGCGCCAGCAGCCAAGGAGGACAGGGGACCGGGGAGCTGTTTTTT.

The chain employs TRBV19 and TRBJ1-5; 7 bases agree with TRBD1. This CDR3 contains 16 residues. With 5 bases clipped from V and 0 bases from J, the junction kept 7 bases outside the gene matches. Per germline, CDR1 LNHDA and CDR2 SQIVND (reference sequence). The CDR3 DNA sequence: TGTGCCAGTAGTCTCCGGACAGGTAGTAGCAATCAGCCCCAGCATTTT. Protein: CASSLRTGSSNQPQHF.

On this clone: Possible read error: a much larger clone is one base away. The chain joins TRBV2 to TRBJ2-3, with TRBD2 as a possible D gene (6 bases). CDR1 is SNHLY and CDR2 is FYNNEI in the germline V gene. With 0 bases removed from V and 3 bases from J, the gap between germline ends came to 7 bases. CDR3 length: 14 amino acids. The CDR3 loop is CASSEAGGTDTQYF. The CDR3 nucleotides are TGTGCCAGCAGTGAAGCGGGGGGAACAGATACGCAGTATTTT.

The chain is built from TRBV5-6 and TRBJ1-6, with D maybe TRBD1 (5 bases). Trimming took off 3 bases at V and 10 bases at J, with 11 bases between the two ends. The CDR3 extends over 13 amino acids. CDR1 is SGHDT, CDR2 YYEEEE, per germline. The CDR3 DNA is TGTGCCAGCAGCTCTTGGGGGGAATCACCCCTCCACTTT. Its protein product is CASSSWGESPLHF.

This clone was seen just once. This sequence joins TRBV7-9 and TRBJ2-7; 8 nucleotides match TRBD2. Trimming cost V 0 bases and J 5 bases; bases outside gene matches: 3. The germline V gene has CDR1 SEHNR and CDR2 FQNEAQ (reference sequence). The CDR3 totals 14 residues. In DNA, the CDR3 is TGTGCCAGCAGCTTAGCCGGGGGGGAAGACGAGCAGTACTTC. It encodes CASSLAGGEDEQYF.

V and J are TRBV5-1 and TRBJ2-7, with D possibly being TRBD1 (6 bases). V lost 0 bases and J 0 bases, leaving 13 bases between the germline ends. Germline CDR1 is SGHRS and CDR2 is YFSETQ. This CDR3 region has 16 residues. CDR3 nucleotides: TGCGCCAGCAGCTTGGGAGGGGGTCCCAGCTCCTACGAGCAGTACTTC. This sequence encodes CASSLGGGPSSYEQYF.

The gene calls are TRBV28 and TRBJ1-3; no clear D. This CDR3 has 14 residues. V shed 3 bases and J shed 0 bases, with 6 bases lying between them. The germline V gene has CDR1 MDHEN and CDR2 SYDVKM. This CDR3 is CASSFVSSGNTIYF. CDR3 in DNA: TGTGCCAGCAGTTTCGTGTCCTCTGGAAACACCATATATTTT. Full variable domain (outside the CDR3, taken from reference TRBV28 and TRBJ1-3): DVKVTQSSRYLVKRTGEKVFLECVQDMDHENMFWYRQDPGLGLRLIYFSYDVKMKEKGDIPEGYSVSREKKERFSLILESASTNQTSMYLCASSFVSSGNTIYFGEGSWLTVV.

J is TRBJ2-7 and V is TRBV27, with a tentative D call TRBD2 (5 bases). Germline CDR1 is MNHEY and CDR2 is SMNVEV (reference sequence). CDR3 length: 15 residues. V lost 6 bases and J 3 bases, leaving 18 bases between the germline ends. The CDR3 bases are TGTGCCAGCAGATCCGTGGGAGCCACCGACTACGAGCAGTACTTC. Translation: CASRSVGATDYEQYF.

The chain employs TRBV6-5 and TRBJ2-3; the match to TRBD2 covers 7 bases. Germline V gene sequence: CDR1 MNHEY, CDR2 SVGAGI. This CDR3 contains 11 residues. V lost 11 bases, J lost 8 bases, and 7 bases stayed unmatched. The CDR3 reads CAWEGTGTQYF. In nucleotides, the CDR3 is TGTGCCTGGGAGGGAACGGGTACGCAGTATTTT.

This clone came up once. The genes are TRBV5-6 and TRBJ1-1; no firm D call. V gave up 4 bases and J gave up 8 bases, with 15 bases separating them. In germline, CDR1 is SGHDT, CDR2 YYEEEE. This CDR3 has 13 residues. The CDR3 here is CASSRLAGEEAFF. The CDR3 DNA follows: TGTGCCAGCAGCCGATTGGCGGGCGAAGAAGCTTTCTTT.